What follows are 9 T cell receptor beta chains derived from one specimen sequenced in a study of T-cell memory formation after mild COVID-19. TCRdb reprocessed the 5' RACE reads with MiXCR, giving one entry per CDR3 protein. This table has some 300,000 distinct CDR3 sequences, less than 25% appearing once. The sample consisted of PBMCs or a T cell subset sorted from them (not recorded which). The receptors were sampled from a man younger than 30 who had mild COVID-19 (a few samples of this study predate the infection). Cell type and time point are not known.

V and J are TRBV13 and TRBJ2-7; the match to TRBD1 covers 9 bases. The CDR3 covers 14 residues. The V and J ends lost 4 bases and 3 bases, in that order; junction bases with no gene match: 4. The germline CDR1 and CDR2 sequences are PRHDT and FYEKMQ (reference sequence). CDR3 sequence (DNA): TGTGCCAGCAGCTCAGAGGACAGGGGCTACGAGCAGTACTTC. Translating gives CASSSEDRGYEQYF.

V gene TRBV2 combines with J gene TRBJ2-5; 10 bases agree with TRBD2. CDR1 and CDR2 (germline): SNHLY, FYNNEI. The CDR3 spans 14 residues. V lost 7 bases and J lost 4; bases outside the gene matches: 6. CDR3 DNA: TGTGCCAGCAAAGGGGGACTAGCGTCAGAGACCCAGTACTTC. Translation gives CASKGGLASETQYF.

The chain combines TRBV19 with TRBJ2-5; 14 bases match TRBD2. The CDR3 contains 15 residues. Germline loops: CDR1 LNHDA, CDR2 SQIVND (reference sequence). V was clipped by 6 bases and J by 4 bases; unmatched bases: 4. CDR3 sequence reads: CASRTGTSGGETQYF. The CDR3 nucleotides are TGTGCCAGTAGAACCGGGACTAGCGGGGGAGAGACCCAGTACTTC.

The chain has TRBV5-1 and TRBJ2-1; 14 bases align to TRBD2. The V gene's germline CDR1 is SGHRS and CDR2 YFSETQ. The trim removed 4 bases at V and 9 bases at J, leaving 12 bases unmatched. The length of the CDR3 is 17 residues. CDR3 amino acids: CASSALTSGGAGGEQFF. CDR3 sequence (DNA): TGCGCCAGCAGCGCTTTGACTAGCGGGGGGGCTGGCGGTGAGCAGTTCTTC.

The chain carries TRBV4-1 and TRBJ1-1, with no clear D. The length of the CDR3 is 17 residues. CDR1 is MGHRA, CDR2 YSYEKL, per germline. V was trimmed by 1 base and J by 1 base, leaving 16 bases between them. Here the CDR3 reads CASSQVDRGLRNTEAFF. The CDR3 DNA is TGCGCCAGCAGCCAAGTAGATCGAGGGCTCCGGAACACTGAAGCTTTCTTT.

Within the sample, this clonotype is medium-sized. The chain couples TRBV27 to TRBJ2-5; TRBD1 might be the D (5 bases). V was clipped by 2 bases and J by 2 bases, with 9 bases between them. The CDR3 length is 14 residues. CDR1 and CDR2 from the germline V gene are MNHEY and SMNVEV (reference sequence). CDR3 coding DNA: TGTGCCAGCAGTTTAGACAGCACACAAGAGACCCAGTACTTC. It yields the protein CASSLDSTQETQYF.

V is TRBV5-6 and J is TRBJ1-1; TRBD1 matches at 7 bases. Trimming cost V 3 bases and J 5 bases; bases outside gene matches: 7. The germline V gene encodes CDR1 SGHDT and CDR2 YYEEEE. The CDR3 runs 14 residues. As DNA, the CDR3 is TGTGCCAGCAGCTCCGATGACAGGGCGACTGAAGCTTTCTTT. It is translated as CASSSDDRATEAFF.

This clonotype has a handful of counts. This chain's CDR3 is CASRTSGGGTGELFF. For the CDR3, the DNA is TGCGCCAGCCGAACTAGCGGGGGGGGCACCGGGGAGCTGTTTTTT. The rearrangement links TRBV10-2 to TRBJ2-2; 13 bases agree with TRBD2. This CDR3 spans 15 amino acids. V gave up 8 bases and J gave up 4 bases; unmatched junction bases: 4. CDR1 is WSHSY and CDR2 is SAAADI in the germline V gene.

The V gene is TRBV6-2 or TRBV6-3, the J gene TRBJ1-1; D is perhaps TRBD1 (6 bases). The CDR3 runs to 12 residues. Trimming cost V 11 bases and J 7 bases, with 17 bases left between them. Germline CDR1 is MNHEY and CDR2 is SVGEGT. CDR3 bases: TGTGCCTCAAGCGACAGGCTACGTGAAGCTTTCTTT. This encodes CASSDRLREAFF.